This TCR beta chain was captured in a study of T cells in Graves' hyperthyroidism and ophthalmopathy. About the study: Sampling of peripheral blood happened at initial diagnosis, prior to any treatment.

TCR beta CDR3 regions were amplified from RNA transcripts. The primer set for the first-round RT-PCR of the TCR CDR3 was HTBI. TCRdb reanalysed the multiplex PCR reads using MiXCR and keeps one entry per CDR3 protein. Of approximately 560,000 distinct CDR3 sequences detected, roughly 14% appear once; the ten largest clones hold around 6.6%. This clonotype was found a few times. In patients aged 18 to 65, hyperthyroidism was newly diagnosed, with duration under 2 months. Per germline, CDR1 SGHRS and CDR2 YFSETQ. CDR3 size: 16 residues. V was shortened by 1 base and J by 4 bases, with 14 bases between the two germline ends.

The chain is built from TRBV5-1 and TRBJ1-4; D may be TRBD1 (5 bases). This receptor was identified in a woman under 40 with Graves' hyperthyroidism. The sample taken for sequencing was blood. The CDR3 loop is CASSLQTGPSNEKLFF. The CDR3 DNA reads as TGCGCCAGCAGCTTGCAAACAGGACCAAGTAATGAAAAACTGTTTTTT.